The table lists the clone carrying this TCR beta chain with a few counts. This sample is part of a study of blood T cell repertoires in COVID-19. For the study at large: Spain, Italy and the United States supplied samples that represented acute and convalescent COVID-19. T cells, B-cell-depleted T cells, or PBMCs supplied cDNA or gDNA.

V lost 4 bases to trimming and J lost 1 base, with 5 bases between them. This CDR3 is built from 13 residues. CDR1 and CDR2 (germline): SNHLY, FYNNEI. In the authors' methods: Estimates of nucleated cell counts were drawn from the amplification of reference gene primers. This table comes from immunoSEQ multiplex PCR, and its TCRdb copy is limited to in-frame clones, with some not included. From that table come the V and J calls and clone size; the DNA was used to work out D and trimming. This table has about 300,000 clones, more than 85% appearing once. The J gene is TRBJ1-5, the V gene TRBV2; D perhaps matches TRBD1 (5 bases). This receptor was taken from a man in his 70s with acute or convalescent COVID-19. Source material: peripheral blood. CDR3 nucleotide sequence: TGTGCCAGCAGTGGACAGAGCAATCAGCCCCAGCATTTT. This gives the protein CASSGQSNQPQHF.